These 5 T cell receptor beta chains were all obtained from the same sample, sequenced in a study of T cells after yellow fever vaccination. In TCRdb, the 5' RACE reads were re-called with MiXCR into one record per CDR3 protein. The data hold 500,000 to 700,000 distinct CDR3 sequences, with roughly a fifth observed a single time. Sample: PBMCs, taken 15 days after the yellow fever booster vaccination. The receptors stem from a man in his thirties or forties who received the YFV17D yellow fever vaccine.

The chain carries TRBV5-1 and TRBJ2-7, with 8 bases aligning to TRBD2. The germline V gene encodes CDR1 SGHRS and CDR2 YFSETQ. Losses at the gene ends were 0 bases for V and 5 bases for J; bases not matched to a gene: 10. The CDR3 extends over 16 amino acids. CDR3 residues: CASSLDVTGGRNEQYF. The CDR3 DNA is TGCGCCAGCAGCTTGGATGTAACGGGAGGGAGGAACGAGCAGTACTTC.

This clonotype was seen a few times. V and J are TRBV14 and TRBJ2-5, with 12 bases lining up with TRBD2. The CDR3 is 15 residues long. Germline V gene sequence: CDR1 SGHDN, CDR2 FVKESK. Trimming at V came to 5 bases and at J to 3 bases, leaving 4 bases not matched to a gene. This chain's CDR3 is CASSDLAGGKETQYF. The CDR3 DNA sequence: TGTGCCAGCAGCGATCTAGCGGGAGGGAAAGAGACCCAGTACTTC.

This chain links TRBV29-1 with TRBJ2-1, with TRBD1 matching 9 bases. Germline assignment: CDR1 SQVTM and CDR2 ANQGSEA. J lost 2 bases, V lost 5 bases, and 4 bases had no gene match. The CDR3 sequence is 14 residues long. CDR3 bases: TGCAGCGTTAAGGGACAGGGAACCTACAATGAGCAGTTCTTC. It is translated as CSVKGQGTYNEQFF.

This clonotype was seen a few times. The chain couples TRBV10-3 to TRBJ1-1, with 8 bases lining up with TRBD1. The CDR3 extends over 15 amino acids. Per germline, CDR1 ENHRY and CDR2 SYGVKD. V gave up 8 bases and J gave up 0 bases; unmatched junction bases: 8. CDR3 DNA sequence: TGTGCCATCCATCCAGGACAGGGACTGAACACTGAAGCTTTCTTT. This gives the protein CAIHPGQGLNTEAFF.

This clonotype has only a few counts. Its ends do not fully match the called genes, so a read error is possible. The gene calls are TRBV20-1 and TRBJ2-7; TRBD2 matches 10 bases. The CDR3 has 12 residues. Germline CDR1 and CDR2: DFQATT and SNEGSKA (reference sequence). CDR3 sequence: CSARVPGLAPGF. CDR3 DNA: TGCAGTGCTAGAGTCCCGGGACTAGCGCCCGGTTTC.